The 7 T cell receptor beta chains below all came from one sample that was sequenced in a study of T cell clones after liver transplantation. Data came from immunoSEQ multiplex PCR; TCRdb stores just in-frame clones and leaves some out. The sample has about 72,000 clones, roughly nine tenths seen once. The material sequenced was CD4+ T cells from blood, taken before liver transplant. The receptors shown here come from a human donor who received a liver transplant.

V gene TRBV6-6 combines with J gene TRBJ1-1; possible D gene TRBD1, 5 bases. Germline CDR1 and CDR2: MNHNY and SVGAGI (reference sequence). This CDR3 region has 12 residues. V was pared by 5 bases and J by 6 bases, with 10 bases between. The CDR3 DNA follows: TGTGCCAGCAGTGTAGGGGTATCTGAAGCTTTCTTT. Translated: CASSVGVSEAFF.

J is TRBJ2-7 and V is TRBV11-3; D is uncertain. This CDR3 spans 12 amino acids. Germline V gene sequence: CDR1 SGHNT, CDR2 YENEEA. V was cut by 2 bases and J by 1 base, with 3 bases left in between. The CDR3 region has the DNA TGTGCCAGCAGCTTAAGATCCTACGAGCAGTACTTC. Translating it yields CASSLRSYEQYF.

The chain joins TRBV19 to TRBJ2-1; TRBD2 agrees at 11 bases. From germline, CDR1 is LNHDA and CDR2 SQIVND (reference sequence). CDR3 length: 18 residues. V gave up 6 bases and J gave up 6 bases; unmatched junction bases: 16. The CDR3 nucleotides are TGTGCCAGTAGCCCGATCCTTAGGGGGCTAGCGGGGGGCAATGAGCAGTTCTTC. Protein sequence: CASSPILRGLAGGNEQFF. Full variable domain (missing parts from reference TRBV19 and TRBJ2-1): DGGITQSPKYLFRKEGQNVTLSCEQNLNHDAMYWYRQDPGQGLRLIYYSQIVNDFQKGDIAEGYSVSREKKESFPLTVTSAQKNPTAFYLCASSPILRGLAGGNEQFFGPGTRLTVL.

The rearrangement uses TRBV30 and TRBJ1-2, with 11 positions matching TRBD1. In germline, CDR1 is GTSNPN, CDR2 SVGIG (reference sequence). J was trimmed by 4 bases and V by 2 bases; bases with no gene match: 6. The CDR3 has 15 amino acids. Here the CDR3 reads CAWSRTGGLIYGYTF. The CDR3 region has the DNA TGTGCCTGGAGTAGGACAGGGGGCCTGATCTATGGCTACACCTTC.

V usage is TRBV6-6 and J usage is TRBJ1-5, with D unclear. Germline lookup yields CDR1 MNHNY and CDR2 SVGAGI (reference sequence). The CDR3 loop spans 15 amino acids. The germline V and J ends were trimmed by 1 base and 4 bases, with 11 bases remaining between them. In DNA form, the CDR3 reads TGTGCCAGCAGTTACTACATGGGCTCAAATCAGCCCCAGCATTTT. The encoded protein is CASSYYMGSNQPQHF.

The V and J genes are TRBV7-9 and TRBJ2-7; 8 bases match TRBD1. There are 15 residues in the CDR3. V lost 2 bases to trimming and J lost 3 bases; unmatched junction nucleotides: 6. The germline V gene has CDR1 SEHNR and CDR2 FQNEAQ (reference sequence). DNA of the CDR3: TGTGCCAGCAGCTTAAGACAGGGGAAGTACTACGAGCAGTACTTC. The encoded protein is CASSLRQGKYYEQYF.

The chain carries TRBV29-1 and TRBJ1-2; tentatively, D is TRBD1 (5 bases). CDR1 and CDR2 (germline): SQVTM, ANQGSEA. The CDR3 spans 11 residues. V was trimmed by 7 bases and J by 7 bases, leaving 13 bases between them. CDR3 region: CSAPAGSGYTF. CDR3 bases: TGCAGCGCCCCGGCAGGGTCTGGCTACACCTTC.